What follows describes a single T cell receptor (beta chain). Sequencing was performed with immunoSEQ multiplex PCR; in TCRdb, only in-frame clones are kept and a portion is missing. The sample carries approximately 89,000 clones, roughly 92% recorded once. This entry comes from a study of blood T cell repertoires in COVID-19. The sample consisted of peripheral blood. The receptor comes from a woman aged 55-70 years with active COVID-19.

CDR3: CASSPSPPREQYF. The DNA of the CDR3 is TGTGCCAGCAGTCCCTCTCCACCTCGGGAGCAGTACTTC. The chain combines TRBV27 with TRBJ2-7; unclear D gene. CDR1 MNHEY and CDR2 SMNVEV come from the germline V gene (reference sequence). Trimming shortened V by 5 bases and J by 7 bases, and 15 bases separated the two germline ends. The CDR3 loop spans 13 amino acids.